These 23 T cell receptor beta chains came from one sample sequenced in a study of blood T cell repertoires in COVID-19. Assay used: immunoSEQ multiplex PCR; TCRdb lists only in-frame clones, some missing. This table holds nearly 35,000 clones, more than 70% found once. The sequencing input was peripheral blood. These receptors all stem from a human donor in a cohort sampled during active COVID-19.

The rearrangement uses TRBV6-2 or TRBV6-3 and TRBJ2-7; D might be TRBD2 (6 bases). The germline V gene has CDR1 MNHEY and CDR2 SVGEGT. The ends were cut back, 5 bases at V and 1 base at J, with 12 bases in the middle. CDR3 length: 14 amino acids. The CDR3 here is CASSPLGGSYEQYF. CDR3 DNA sequence: TGTGCCAGCAGTCCACTTGGGGGGTCCTACGAGCAGTACTTC.

V usage is TRBV5-5 and J usage is TRBJ1-3; a possible D gene is TRBD1 (6 bases). The V gene lost 3 bases and the J gene lost 2 bases, with 12 bases spanning the gap. The CDR3 sequence is 15 residues long. Germline CDR1 SGHKS, CDR2 YYEKEE (reference sequence). The CDR3 loop reads CASSSVQGAGNTIYF. As DNA, the CDR3 is TGTGCCAGCAGCTCTGTACAGGGAGCTGGAAACACCATATATTTT.

The chain employs TRBV6-1 and TRBJ2-7; 8 bases map to TRBD1. The CDR3 spans 15 residues. With 1 base clipped from V and 3 bases from J, the junction kept 5 bases outside the gene matches. Germline V CDR1 and CDR2: MNHNS, SASEGT. The chain's CDR3 is CASSEGRQGFYEQYF. The CDR3 region has the DNA TGTGCCAGCAGTGAAGGGAGACAGGGGTTCTACGAGCAGTACTTC.

V gene TRBV7-9 combines with J gene TRBJ2-7, with TRBD2 matching over 9 bases. The junction had 10 bases not matched to a gene; V was cut back by 5 bases and J by 8 bases. Germline CDR1 and CDR2: SEHNR and FQNEAQ (reference sequence). The length of the CDR3 is 14 residues. The CDR3 sequence is CASSPSSGGIKQYF. The CDR3 nucleotides are TGTGCCAGCAGCCCCTCCAGCGGGGGGATTAAGCAGTACTTC.

This clone has just one count. V usage is TRBV6-6 and J usage is TRBJ1-4; the match to TRBD1 covers 10 bases. This CDR3 has 16 residues. Germline values: CDR1 MNHNY, CDR2 SVGAGI (reference sequence). Trimming at V came to 6 bases and at J to 4 bases, leaving 8 bases not matched to a gene. CDR3 in amino acids: CASSKGTGAFNEKLFF. The CDR3 region has the DNA TGTGCCAGCAGCAAAGGGACAGGGGCCTTTAATGAAAAACTGTTTTTT.

This chain links TRBV10-2 with TRBJ1-5; 9 bases line up with TRBD1. J gave up 5 bases and V 6 bases, and 5 bases lay outside the gene matches. The germline gives CDR1 WSHSY, CDR2 SAAADI. The CDR3 loop spans 14 amino acids. This CDR3 is CASSLTGGYQPQHF. In nucleotides, the CDR3 is TGCGCCAGCAGCCTGACAGGGGGATATCAGCCCCAGCATTTT.

As to this clone: The junction departs from the called germline gene at one end, perhaps through a read error. The V gene is TRBV19, the J gene TRBJ2-7, with D possibly being TRBD1 (6 bases). The CDR3 runs to 14 residues. From germline, CDR1 is LNHDA and CDR2 SQIVND (reference sequence). The CDR3 DNA follows: TGTGCCAGTAGTACGCGACAGGTCTCCAACGAGCAGTACTTC. Translated, it gives CASSTRQVSNEQYF. The full variable domain, its missing parts supplied by reference TRBV19 and TRBJ2-7, is DGGITQSPKYLFRKEGQNVTLSCEQNLNHDAMYWYRQDPGQGLRLIYYSQIVNDFQKGDIAEGYSVSREKKESFPLTVTSAQKNPTAFYLCASSTRQVSNEQYFGPGTRLTVT.

V usage is TRBV5-6 and J usage is TRBJ2-7; 7 bases are a match to TRBD1. Germline V gene data show CDR1 as SGHDT and CDR2 as YYEEEE. The CDR3 sequence is 14 residues long. The trim removed 3 bases at V and 0 bases at J, leaving 3 bases unmatched. CDR3 loop: CASSSYRGSYEQYF. In DNA, the CDR3 is TGTGCCAGCAGCTCCTACAGGGGCTCCTACGAGCAGTACTTC.

Points on this clone: The junction does not match germline at one end; this may be a read error. This chain links TRBV28 with TRBJ1-1; 10 nucleotides line up with TRBD1. Germline values: CDR1 MDHEN, CDR2 SYDVKM. The CDR3 loop spans 18 amino acids. CDR3 residues: CASSSRATSTGGNTEAFF. The DNA of the CDR3 is TGTGCCAGCAGTTCAAGGGCTACCTCGACAGGGGGCAACACCGAAGCTTTCTTT.

The chain is built from TRBV7-9 and TRBJ2-3, with 8 nucleotides matching TRBD2. Germline loops: CDR1 SEHNR, CDR2 FQNEAQ (reference sequence). The V and J ends lost 1 base and 6 bases, in that order; junction bases with no gene match: 6. There are 15 residues in the CDR3. This CDR3 reads CASSLEVAGRDTQYF. The CDR3, as DNA: TGTGCCAGCAGCTTAGAGGTAGCGGGGAGGGATACGCAGTATTTT.

V and J are TRBV5-1 and TRBJ1-6; D might be TRBD1 (5 bases). CDR3 length: 14 residues. Looked up from germline, CDR1 is SGHRS and CDR2 is YFSETQ. V dropped 0 bases and J dropped 8 bases, with 9 bases sitting between them. The CDR3 region is CASSLADTYSPLHF. CDR3 DNA: TGCGCCAGCAGCTTGGCGGACACTTATTCACCCCTCCACTTT. Combining the CDR3 with reference TRBV5-1 and TRBJ1-6 gives the whole variable domain KAGVTQTPRYLIKTRGQQVTLSCSPISGHRSVSWYQQTPGQGLQFLFEYFSETQRNKGNFPGRFSGRQFSNSRSEMNVSTLELGDSALYLCASSLADTYSPLHFGNGTRLTVT.

This chain joins TRBV24-1 and TRBJ2-4; weak D call: TRBD2 (6 bases). The CDR3 consists of 15 residues. V was cut by 3 bases and J by 1 base, with 9 bases left in between. Germline assignment: CDR1 KGHDR and CDR2 SFDVKD. CDR3: CATSDRRDAKNIQYF. In nucleotides, the CDR3 is TGTGCCACCAGTGATAGGAGGGACGCCAAAAACATTCAGTACTTC.

The gene calls are TRBV2 and TRBJ2-5, with 7 bases aligning to TRBD2. Germline V gene lookup returns CDR1 SNHLY and CDR2 FYNNEI. J gave up 2 bases and V 7 bases, and 7 bases lay outside the gene matches. There are 14 residues in the CDR3. The CDR3 loop reads CASTRTSGQETQYF. Written as DNA, the CDR3 is TGTGCCAGCACCCGGACTAGTGGGCAAGAGACCCAGTACTTC.

The chain recombines TRBV19 with TRBJ2-7; maybe TRBD2 (6 bases). Trimming removed 3 bases from V and 6 bases from J, with 12 bases in between. The germline CDR1 and CDR2 sequences are LNHDA and SQIVND (reference sequence). This CDR3 comprises 13 residues. CDR3 amino acids: CASSIGGSGEQYF. The CDR3 DNA reads as TGTGCCAGTAGTATCGGAGGGTCTGGCGAGCAGTACTTC.

The CDR3 protein is CASSPGLAGGQNEQFF. CDR3 nucleotides: TGTGCCAGCAGTCCGGGACTAGCGGGGGGGCAGAATGAGCAGTTCTTC. The chain combines TRBV28 with TRBJ2-1, with 16 bases that match TRBD2. The CDR3 spans 16 residues. The V and J ends lost 5 bases and 7 bases, in that order; junction bases with no gene match: 5. Germline V gives CDR1 MDHEN, CDR2 SYDVKM.

This sequence joins TRBV28 and TRBJ2-5; 16 positions match TRBD2. This CDR3 has 20 residues. The germline V gene has CDR1 MDHEN and CDR2 SYDVKM. The V segment lost 6 bases and the J segment 5 bases; nucleotides outside the gene matches: 18. The CDR3 loop reads CASSSPGTSGGARGLETQYF. The CDR3 DNA sequence: TGTGCCAGCAGCTCACCCGGGACTAGCGGGGGGGCCCGTGGTTTGGAGACCCAGTACTTC. Using reference TRBV28 and TRBJ2-5 for the parts outside the CDR3, the full variable domain is DVKVTQSSRYLVKRTGEKVFLECVQDMDHENMFWYRQDPGLGLRLIYFSYDVKMKEKGDIPEGYSVSREKKERFSLILESASTNQTSMYLCASSSPGTSGGARGLETQYFGPGTRLLVL.

The V gene is TRBV3-1 (or the pseudogene TRBV3-2), the J gene TRBJ1-1; 8 bases agree with TRBD1. There are 15 residues in the CDR3. With V trimmed by 4 bases and J by 9 bases, 13 bases remained unmatched. Germline V gives CDR1 LGHDT, CDR2 YNNKEL (reference sequence). CDR3 sequence: CASSLRTGRGPKAFF. The CDR3 nucleotides read TGTGCCAGCAGCCTACGGACAGGGCGTGGGCCTAAAGCTTTCTTT.

The J gene is TRBJ1-1, the V gene TRBV5-4; 7 nucleotides match TRBD1. The trim removed 3 bases at V and 6 bases at J, leaving 14 bases unmatched. The CDR3 consists of 16 residues. CDR1 is SGHNT and CDR2 is YYREEE in the germline V gene (reference sequence). The CDR3 here is CASSSEETGYNPEAFF. Here the CDR3 DNA reads TGTGCCAGCAGCTCGGAGGAGACAGGGTATAATCCTGAAGCTTTCTTT.

V gene TRBV6-5 combines with J gene TRBJ2-1; 9 nucleotides agree with TRBD1. Germline CDR1 MNHEY, CDR2 SVGAGI. V was pared by 6 bases and J by 1 base, with 4 bases of the junction left unmatched. The CDR3 runs to 15 residues. The CDR3 DNA reads as TGTGCCAGCAGCAAGACAGGGGGTTCCTACAATGAGCAGTTCTTC. It translates to CASSKTGGSYNEQFF.

The chain uses TRBV6-6 and TRBJ1-2, with no clear D. There are 16 residues in the CDR3. CDR1 MNHNY and CDR2 SVGAGI come from the germline V gene (reference sequence). Trimming removed 6 bases from V and 2 bases from J, with 19 bases in between. CDR3 region: CASSRHLEGPNYGYTF. The CDR3 DNA sequence: TGTGCCAGCAGCAGACACTTAGAGGGCCCGAACTATGGCTACACCTTC.

The chain combines TRBV6-5 with TRBJ1-2; the D is unclear. CDR3 length equals 13 residues. V lost 3 bases and J lost 6, with 11 bases in between. Germline V gene sequence: CDR1 MNHEY, CDR2 SVGAGI. For the CDR3, the DNA is TGTGCCAGCAGTTATGGAGTAGGCCATGGCTACACCTTC. It is translated as CASSYGVGHGYTF.

The chain has TRBV28 and TRBJ2-7, with 9 bases fitting TRBD1. Germline trimming cut 5 bases from V and 3 bases from J; bases unmatched to any gene: 8. The CDR3 extends over 15 amino acids. Germline lookup yields CDR1 MDHEN and CDR2 SYDVKM. CDR3 DNA sequence: TGTGCCAGCAGTCAATACACAGGGGGCGGCTACGAGCAGTACTTC. This gives the protein CASSQYTGGGYEQYF.

This clone has a single count. The CDR3 DNA sequence: TGCGCCAGCAGTCGTGGGGGGACAGAAAAAAACTACAATGAGCAGTTCTTC. Translation gives CASSRGGTEKNYNEQFF. The rearrangement links TRBV23-1 to TRBJ2-1, with a weak D call TRBD1 (7 bases). TRBV23-1 is known as an ORF, though its function is uncertain. The CDR3 contains 17 residues. V was clipped by 4 bases and J by 3 bases, with 19 bases between them.